This TCR beta chain stems from a study of PD-1 blockade in mismatch repair-deficient tumors. On the study more broadly: Patients had approximately 11 mismatch repair-deficient cancer types and were previously treated and progressing. Overall study results and limits: Tumor-resident clones, often absent from pretreatment blood, expanded after pembrolizumab and then contracted.

Every patient had mismatch repair deficiency by PCR or immunohistochemistry. The CDR3 length is 16 residues. The germline CDR1 and CDR2 sequences are SEHNR and FQNEAQ (reference sequence). V lost 2 bases and J 3 bases, leaving 17 bases between the germline ends. As concerns this clone: The antigen is not known.

The assay was immunoSEQ multiplex PCR, and TCRdb's table has in-frame clones only and misses some. The sample holds roughly 120,000 clones, about 88% seen once. The chain recombines TRBV7-9 with TRBJ2-7, with D maybe TRBD2 (5 bases). This TCR was sampled from an adult with mismatch repair-deficient cancer. The material sequenced was peripheral blood, taken 70 to 72 weeks after starting pembrolizumab. CDR3 nucleotide sequence: TGTGCCAGCAGCTTATCTTCTAGCCCCAAGGGCTACGAGCAGTACTTC. Amino acids: CASSLSSSPKGYEQYF.